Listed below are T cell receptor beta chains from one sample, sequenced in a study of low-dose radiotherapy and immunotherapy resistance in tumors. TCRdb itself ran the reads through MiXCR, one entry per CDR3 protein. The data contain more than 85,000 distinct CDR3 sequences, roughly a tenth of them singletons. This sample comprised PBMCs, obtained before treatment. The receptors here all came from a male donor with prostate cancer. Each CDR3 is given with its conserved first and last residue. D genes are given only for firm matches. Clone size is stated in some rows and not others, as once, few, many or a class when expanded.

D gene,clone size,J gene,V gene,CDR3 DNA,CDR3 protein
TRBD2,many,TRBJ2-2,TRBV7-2,TGTGCCAGCAGCCGACTAGCGGGGAACACCGGGGAGCTGTTTTTT,CASSRLAGNTGELFF
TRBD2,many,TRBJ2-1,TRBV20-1,TGCAGTGCTAGAGGCGGGCTAGCGGTCCCAAGCAATGAGCAGTTCTTC,CSARGGLAVPSNEQFF
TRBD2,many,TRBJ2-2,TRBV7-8,TGTGCCAGCAGCTTAAGGCGGGAGATCACCGGGGAGCTGTTTTTT,CASSLRREITGELFF
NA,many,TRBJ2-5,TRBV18,TGTGCCAGCTCACCCGGGAATCAAGAGACCCAGTACTTC,CASSPGNQETQYF
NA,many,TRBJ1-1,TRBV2,TGTGCCAGCAGTCCCCGACGGCTGGTGAACACTGAAGCTTTCTTT,CASSPRRLVNTEAFF
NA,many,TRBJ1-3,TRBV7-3,TGTGCCAGCAGCTTAGGAGGCTCTGGAAACACCATATATTTT,CASSLGGSGNTIYF
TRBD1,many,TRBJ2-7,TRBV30,TGTGCCTGGAGTGTGTCCACAGGGGGGTCCTACGAGCAGTACTTC,CAWSVSTGGSYEQYF
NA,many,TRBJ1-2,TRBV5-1,TGCGCCAGCAGCCCCGAGGTCAGCGACTATGGCTACACCTTC,CASSPEVSDYGYTF
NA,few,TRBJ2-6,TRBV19,TGTGCCAGTAGTATCTTTGGGGGTATCGGGATCTCTGGGGCCAACGTCCTGACTTTC,CASSIFGGIGISGANVLTF
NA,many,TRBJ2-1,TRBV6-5,TGTGCCAGCCAGTTAGGCGCCTACAATGAGCAGTTCTTC,CASQLGAYNEQFF
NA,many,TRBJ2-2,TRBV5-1,TGCGCCAGCAGCTTGGGGCAGACGAACACCGGGGAGCTGTTTTTT,CASSLGQTNTGELFF
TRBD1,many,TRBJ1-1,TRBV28,TGTGCCAGCAGTTACTCCGGGACAGGGGGTACTGAAGCTTTCTTT,CASSYSGTGGTEAFF
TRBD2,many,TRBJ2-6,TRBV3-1,TGTGCCAGCAGTCCCGGACTAGCGGCACTCTCTGGGGCCAACGTCCTGACTTTC,CASSPGLAALSGANVLTF
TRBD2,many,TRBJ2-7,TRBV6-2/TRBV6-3,TGTGCCAGCAGTTACACATCGGGACTAGCGTCGGCGTACGAGCAGTACTTC,CASSYTSGLASAYEQYF
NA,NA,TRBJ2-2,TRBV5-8,TGTGCCAGCAGAAGTGTGGTGGTGCGGGAGAACACCGGGGAGCTGTTTTTT,CASRSVVVRENTGELFF
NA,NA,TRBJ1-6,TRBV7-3,TGTGCCAGCAGCTTAATCCGTTCGACGACAAATTCACCCCTCCACTTT,CASSLIRSTTNSPLHF
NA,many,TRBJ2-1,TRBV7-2,TGTGCCAGCAGCTTAGAAAGGGGCATCGATGAGCAGTTCTTC,CASSLERGIDEQFF
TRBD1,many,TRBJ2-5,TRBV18,TGTGCCAGCTCACTCATACAGGGGCAAGAGACCCAGTACTTC,CASSLIQGQETQYF
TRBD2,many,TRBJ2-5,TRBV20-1,TGCAGTGCTAGTCGGACTAGCGGAGAGACCCAGTACTTC,CSASRTSGETQYF
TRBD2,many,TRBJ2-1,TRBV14,TGTGCCAGCAGCCAAGTGCCCCATAGCGGGGGGAACAATGAGCAGTTCTTC,CASSQVPHSGGNNEQFF
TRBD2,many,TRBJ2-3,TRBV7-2,TGTGCCAGCAGCTTACAGGGCGGGAGTGTCGCAGATACGCAGTATTTT,CASSLQGGSVADTQYF
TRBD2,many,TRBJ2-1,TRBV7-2,TGTGCCAGCAGCTTCTTAGCGGGGGGGCTTGAGCAGTTCTTC,CASSFLAGGLEQFF
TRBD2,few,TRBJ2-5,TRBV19,TGTGCCAGTAGTCCCGACGGACTAGCGGATCAAGAGACCCAGTACTTC,CASSPDGLADQETQYF
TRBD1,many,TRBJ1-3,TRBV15,TGTGCCACCGCCCAGGGGGTTTCCCGGGACACCATATATTTT,CATAQGVSRDTIYF
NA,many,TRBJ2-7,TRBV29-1,TGCAGCGTTGAAGATGGTATTTTGGGGCTCGAGCAGTACTTC,CSVEDGILGLEQYF
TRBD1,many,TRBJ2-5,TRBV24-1,TGTGCCACCAGTGATTCGGGACAGACCCAAGAGACCCAGTACTTC,CATSDSGQTQETQYF
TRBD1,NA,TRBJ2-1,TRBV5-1,TGCGCCAGCAGCGCGGGACAGGGGACCTACAATGAGCAGTTCTTC,CASSAGQGTYNEQFF
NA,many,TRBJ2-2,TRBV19,TGTGCCAGTAGAAACAGGGAAACCTCGAACACCGGGGAGCTGTTTTTT,CASRNRETSNTGELFF
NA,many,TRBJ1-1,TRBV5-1,TGCGCCAGCAGCTTGAATGTTGCAGGGAACACTGAAGCTTTCTTT,CASSLNVAGNTEAFF